This TCR beta chain was sequenced in a study of CD8 T cells in ankylosing spondylitis. The study, taken as a whole, reports: Significant enrichment of disease-linked clones was reported in matched ankylosing spondylitis synovial fluid. Typical of ankylosing spondylitis blood, it appeared, was a TCR beta motif of roughly eight highly homologous variants. Disease-linked clones bore a CD8+ phenotype and were relatively rare in peripheral blood.

The CDR3 loop spans 16 amino acids. V lost 3 bases and J 4 bases, leaving 19 bases between the germline ends. Germline V gives CDR1 DFQATT, CDR2 SNEGSKA (reference sequence). By quantitative 5'-RACE with molecular barcodes, the TCR beta libraries were made. TCRdb re-called the 5' RACE reads through MiXCR, storing one row per CDR3 protein. The sample holds around 130,000 distinct CDR3 sequences, 7% seen once. The sample holds many counts of this clonotype. What it recognizes is unknown. The TCR comes from a male donor with ankylosing spondylitis or in good health (not recorded which). J is TRBJ1-5 and V is TRBV20-1, with D possibly TRBD1 on 6 matching bases. The specimen sequenced was blood, either unsorted or a sorted T cell fraction (not recorded which). Written as DNA, the CDR3 is TGCAGTGCTAGTGGACGGAGTGGAGGGGGTAATCAGCCCCAGCATTTT. It is translated as CSASGRSGGGNQPQHF.